This T cell receptor beta chain was captured by sequencing in a study of T cells in Graves' hyperthyroidism and ophthalmopathy. This clonotype was counted ten times or more. Graves' hyperthyroidism was deemed stable given no ophthalmopathy progression within 18 months. Clinical symptoms, serum thyroxine, TRAb, thyroid ultrasound and orbital computed tomography informed diagnoses. Researchers took RNA transcripts and amplified the TCR beta CDR3 regions from them. The HTBI primer set served for first-round RT-PCR of the TCR CDR3. One entry per CDR3 protein, called by TCRdb with MiXCR from the multiplex PCR reads. Of some 98,000 distinct CDR3 sequences listed, approximately 39% are singletons. Sequencing was performed on peripheral blood or thyroid tissue (not recorded which). The source of this sequence is a woman aged 30 to 39 with Graves' hyperthyroidism.

This chain's CDR3 is CASSDRGLSNQPQHF. The CDR3 bases are TGTGCCAGCAGCGACAGGGGTTTAAGCAATCAGCCCCAGCATTTT. The chain joins TRBV6-5 to TRBJ1-5, with TRBD1 identical over 8 bases. V lost 6 bases to trimming and J lost 1 base; unmatched junction nucleotides: 5. In germline, CDR1 is MNHEY, CDR2 SVGAGI. The CDR3 is 15 amino acids.